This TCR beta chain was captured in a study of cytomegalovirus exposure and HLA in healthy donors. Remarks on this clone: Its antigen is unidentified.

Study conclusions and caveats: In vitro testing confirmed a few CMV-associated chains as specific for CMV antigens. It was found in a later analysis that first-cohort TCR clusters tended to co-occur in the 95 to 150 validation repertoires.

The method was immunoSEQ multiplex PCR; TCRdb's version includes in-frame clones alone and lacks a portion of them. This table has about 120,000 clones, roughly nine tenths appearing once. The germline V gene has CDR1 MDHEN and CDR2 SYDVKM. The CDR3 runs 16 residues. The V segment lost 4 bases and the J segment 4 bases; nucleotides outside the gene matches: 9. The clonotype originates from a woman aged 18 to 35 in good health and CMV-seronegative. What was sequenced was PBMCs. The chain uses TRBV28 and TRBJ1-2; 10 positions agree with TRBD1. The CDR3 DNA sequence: TGTGCCAGCAGTTCGCCTGGGACAGGGGCAAGCTATGGCTACACCTTC. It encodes CASSSPGTGASYGYTF.